This T cell receptor (beta chain) stems from a study of response to subunit inactivated influenza vaccine. Study-wide results and limits: Each seasonal influenza vaccination, the authors suggested, recruits few new T cells.

Details on this clonotype: Its target is unknown.

The CDR3 consists of 15 residues. Via MiXCR, TCRdb re-called the RT-PCR reads, giving one row per CDR3 protein. The table lists about 780,000 distinct CDR3 sequences, around 18% of them singletons. This sequence originates from a man aged 45-65 years who received an inactivated influenza vaccine. This sequence joins TRBV21-1 and TRBJ1-1. TRBV21-1 is a known pseudogene. The material sequenced was PBMCs from blood, taken around 5 days after vaccination. Here the CDR3 reads CASSKSETGNTEAFF. The CDR3 region has the DNA TGTGCCAGCAGCAAAAGCGAGACGGGGAACACTGAAGCTTTCTTT.